This TCR beta chain was sequenced for a study of PD-L1 blockade in urothelial cancer. In the study overall: Blood analyses occurred 3 weeks (second dose) and 6 weeks post treatment start.

This CDR3 has 15 amino acids. CDR1 is MNHNS, CDR2 SASEGT, per germline. V gave up 7 bases and J gave up 7 bases, with 19 bases separating them. The time point here: peripheral blood 6 weeks after treatment start. Profiled with immunoSEQ multiplex PCR; TCRdb holds only in-frame clones, not every one. The sample shows tens of thousands of clones, 91% of them seen only once. Sequenced here: PBMCs, sampled around atezolizumab (anti-PD-L1) treatment. This sequence originates from a man between 65 and 85 years old with urothelial cancer. The J gene is TRBJ1-4, the V gene TRBV6-1; tentative D call: TRBD1 (5 bases). In DNA, the CDR3 is TGTGCCAGCACCGAGGGTGGAGGGGCCCGTGAAAAACTGTTTTTT. Protein: CASTEGGGAREKLFF.